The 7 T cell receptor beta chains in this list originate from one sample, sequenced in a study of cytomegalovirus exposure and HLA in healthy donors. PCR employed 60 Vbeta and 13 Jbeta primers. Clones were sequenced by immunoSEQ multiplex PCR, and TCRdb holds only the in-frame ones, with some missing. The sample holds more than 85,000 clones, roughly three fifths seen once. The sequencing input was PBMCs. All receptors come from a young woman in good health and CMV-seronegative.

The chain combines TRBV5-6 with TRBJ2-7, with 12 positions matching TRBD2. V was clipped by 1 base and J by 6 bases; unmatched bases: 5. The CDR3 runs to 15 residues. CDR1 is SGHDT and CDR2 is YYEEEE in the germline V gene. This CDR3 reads CASSLSASGRGEQYF. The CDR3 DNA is TGTGCCAGCAGCTTGTCGGCTAGCGGGAGGGGCGAGCAGTACTTC. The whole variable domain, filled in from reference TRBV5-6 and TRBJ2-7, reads DAGVTQSPTHLIKTRGQQVTLRCSPKSGHDTVSWYQQALGQGPQFIFQYYEEEERQRGNFPDRFSGHQFPNYSSELNVNALLLGDSALYLCASSLSASGRGEQYFGPGTRLTVT.

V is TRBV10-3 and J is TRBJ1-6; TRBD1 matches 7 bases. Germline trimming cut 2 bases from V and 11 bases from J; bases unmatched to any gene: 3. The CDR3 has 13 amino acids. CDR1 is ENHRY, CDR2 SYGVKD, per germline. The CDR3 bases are TGTGCCATCAGTGAGGGTCAGGGGGCACCCCTCCACTTT. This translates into CAISEGQGAPLHF.

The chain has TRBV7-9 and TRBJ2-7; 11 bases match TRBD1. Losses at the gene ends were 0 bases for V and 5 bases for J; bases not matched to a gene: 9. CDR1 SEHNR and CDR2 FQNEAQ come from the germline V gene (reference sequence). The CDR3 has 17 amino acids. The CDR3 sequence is CASSLALGGQGADEQYF. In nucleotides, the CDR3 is TGTGCCAGCAGCTTAGCGCTAGGTGGACAGGGGGCTGACGAGCAGTACTTC. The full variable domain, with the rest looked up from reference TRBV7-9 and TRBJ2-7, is DTGVSQNPRHKITKRGQNVTFRCDPISEHNRLYWYRQTLGQGPEFLTYFQNEAQLEKSRLLSDRFSAERPKGSFSTLEIQRTEQGDSAMYLCASSLALGGQGADEQYFGPGTRLTVT.

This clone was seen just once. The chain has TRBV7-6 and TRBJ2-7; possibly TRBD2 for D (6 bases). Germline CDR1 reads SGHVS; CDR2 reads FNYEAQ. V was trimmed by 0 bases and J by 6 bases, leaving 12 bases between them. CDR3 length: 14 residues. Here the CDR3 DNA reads TGTGCCAGCAGCTTAGCACTAGCTGTAGCCGAGCAGTACTTC. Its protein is CASSLALAVAEQYF.

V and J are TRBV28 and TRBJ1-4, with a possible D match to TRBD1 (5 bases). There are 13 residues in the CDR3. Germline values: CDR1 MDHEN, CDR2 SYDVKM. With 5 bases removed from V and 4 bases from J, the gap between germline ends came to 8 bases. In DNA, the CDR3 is TGTGCCAGCAGTGGGGGAGGTAATGAAAAACTGTTTTTT. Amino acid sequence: CASSGGGNEKLFF. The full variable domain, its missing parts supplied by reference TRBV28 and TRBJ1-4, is DVKVTQSSRYLVKRTGEKVFLECVQDMDHENMFWYRQDPGLGLRLIYFSYDVKMKEKGDIPEGYSVSREKKERFSLILESASTNQTSMYLCASSGGGNEKLFFGSGTQLSVL.

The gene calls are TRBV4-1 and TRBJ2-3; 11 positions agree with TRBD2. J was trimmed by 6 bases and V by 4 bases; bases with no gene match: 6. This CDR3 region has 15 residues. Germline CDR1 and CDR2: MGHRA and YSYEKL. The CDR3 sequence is CASSRGLAGRDTQYF. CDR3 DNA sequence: TGCGCCAGCAGCCGAGGACTAGCGGGCCGCGATACGCAGTATTTT.

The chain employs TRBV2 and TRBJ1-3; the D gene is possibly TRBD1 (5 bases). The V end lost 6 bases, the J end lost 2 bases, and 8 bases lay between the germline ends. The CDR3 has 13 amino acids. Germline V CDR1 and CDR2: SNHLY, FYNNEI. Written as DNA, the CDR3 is TGTGCCAGCAGAGAGACAGCTGGAAACACCATATATTTT. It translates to CASRETAGNTIYF.